This entry is about one TCR beta chain. This entry belongs to a study of tumour-infiltrating T cells in Burkitt lymphoma. Profiled with immunoSEQ multiplex PCR; TCRdb holds only in-frame clones, not every one. This sample has 2,500 to 3,000 clones, with around three quarters found just once. V lost 8 bases, J lost 0 bases, and 2 bases stayed unmatched. The CDR3 has 14 amino acids. Germline V lookup: CDR1 MNHEY, CDR2 SMNVEV (reference sequence). Input material: tumor tissue. The genes are TRBV27 and TRBJ1-3; TRBD1 matches 9 bases. This clonotype was obtained from a human donor with diffuse large B-cell lymphoma. In DNA, the CDR3 is TGTGCCAGCGGGGACAGGGTCTCTGGAAACACCATATATTTT. Translation: CASGDRVSGNTIYF.